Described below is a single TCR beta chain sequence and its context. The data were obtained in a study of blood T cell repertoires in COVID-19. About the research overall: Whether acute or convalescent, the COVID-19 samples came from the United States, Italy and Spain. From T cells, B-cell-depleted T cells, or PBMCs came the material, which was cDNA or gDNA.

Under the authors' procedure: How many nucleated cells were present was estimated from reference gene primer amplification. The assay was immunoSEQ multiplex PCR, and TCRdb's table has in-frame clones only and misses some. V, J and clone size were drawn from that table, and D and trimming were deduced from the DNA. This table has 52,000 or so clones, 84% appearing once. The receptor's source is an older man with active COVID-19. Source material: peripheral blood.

This CDR3 is CASSEGRNTEAFF. The CDR3 bases are TGTGCCAGCAGCGAGGGCCGGAACACTGAAGCTTTCTTT. This rearrangement joins TRBV6-4 to TRBJ1-1; no firm D call. Looked up from germline, CDR1 is MRHNA and CDR2 is SNTAGT. The CDR3 has 13 residues. Trimming cost V 6 bases and J 1 base, with 9 bases left between them.